The TCR beta chain under discussion was sequenced for a study of blood T cell repertoires in COVID-19. Study-level background: There were acute and convalescent COVID-19 samples, and they came from the United States, Italy and Spain.

This clone was recorded a few times. CDR1 is GTSNPN, CDR2 SVGIG, per germline (reference sequence). The CDR3 has 14 residues. The V end was cut by 0 bases, the J end by 1 base, with 9 bases between. Original handling: It was from reference gene primer amplification that nucleated cell counts were estimated. Repertoires were generated with immunoSEQ multiplex PCR, while TCRdb's copy carries only in-frame clones and drops some. That table furnishes V, J and clone size, whereas the DNA furnished D and trimming. The sample includes 150,000 to 200,000 clones, 80% to 85% of them seen just once. Input material: peripheral blood. The source is a human donor with acute or convalescent COVID-19. The donor label of this sample is uncertain. The V gene is TRBV30, the J gene TRBJ1-1, with D uncertain. The CDR3 region has the DNA TGTGCCTGGAGTGTAATGCGGGGGAACACTGAAGCTTTCTTT. This codes for CAWSVMRGNTEAFF. Full variable domain (rest looked up from reference TRBV30 and TRBJ1-1): SQTIHQWPATLVQPVGSPLSLECTVEGTSNPNLYWYRQAAGRGLQLLFYSVGIGQISSEVPQNLSASRPQDRQFILSSKKLLLSDSGFYLCAWSVMRGNTEAFFGQGTRLTVV.